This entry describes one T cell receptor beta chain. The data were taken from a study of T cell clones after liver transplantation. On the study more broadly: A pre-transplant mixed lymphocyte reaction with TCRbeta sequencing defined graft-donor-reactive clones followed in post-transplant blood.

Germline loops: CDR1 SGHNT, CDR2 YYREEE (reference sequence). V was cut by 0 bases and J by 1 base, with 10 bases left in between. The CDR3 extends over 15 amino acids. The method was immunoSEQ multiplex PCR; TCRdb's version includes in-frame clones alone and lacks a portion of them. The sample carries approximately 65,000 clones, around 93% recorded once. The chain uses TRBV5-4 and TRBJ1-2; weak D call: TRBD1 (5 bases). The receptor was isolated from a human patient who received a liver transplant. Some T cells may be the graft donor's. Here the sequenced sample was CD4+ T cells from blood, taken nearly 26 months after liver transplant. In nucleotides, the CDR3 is TGTGCCAGCAGCTTGGAGGCAGGGAGTAACTATGGCTACACCTTC. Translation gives CASSLEAGSNYGYTF.